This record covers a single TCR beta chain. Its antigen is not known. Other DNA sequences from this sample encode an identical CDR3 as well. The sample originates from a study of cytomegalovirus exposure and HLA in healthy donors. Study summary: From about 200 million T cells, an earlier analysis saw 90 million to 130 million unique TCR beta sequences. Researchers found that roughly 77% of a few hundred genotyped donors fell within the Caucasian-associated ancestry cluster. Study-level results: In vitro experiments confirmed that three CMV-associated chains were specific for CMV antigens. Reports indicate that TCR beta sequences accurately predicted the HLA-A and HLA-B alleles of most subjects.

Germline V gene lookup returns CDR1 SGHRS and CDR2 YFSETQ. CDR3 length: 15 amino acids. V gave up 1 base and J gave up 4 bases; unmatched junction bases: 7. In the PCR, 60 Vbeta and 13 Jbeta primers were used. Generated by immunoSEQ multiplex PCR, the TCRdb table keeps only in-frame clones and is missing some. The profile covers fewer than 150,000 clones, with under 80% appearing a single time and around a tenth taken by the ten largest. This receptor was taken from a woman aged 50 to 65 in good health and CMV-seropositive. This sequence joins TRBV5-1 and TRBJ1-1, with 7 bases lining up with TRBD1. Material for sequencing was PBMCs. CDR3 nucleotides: TGCGCCAGCAGCTTGACAGGGCAGGGGGGCACTGAAGCTTTCTTT. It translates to CASSLTGQGGTEAFF.